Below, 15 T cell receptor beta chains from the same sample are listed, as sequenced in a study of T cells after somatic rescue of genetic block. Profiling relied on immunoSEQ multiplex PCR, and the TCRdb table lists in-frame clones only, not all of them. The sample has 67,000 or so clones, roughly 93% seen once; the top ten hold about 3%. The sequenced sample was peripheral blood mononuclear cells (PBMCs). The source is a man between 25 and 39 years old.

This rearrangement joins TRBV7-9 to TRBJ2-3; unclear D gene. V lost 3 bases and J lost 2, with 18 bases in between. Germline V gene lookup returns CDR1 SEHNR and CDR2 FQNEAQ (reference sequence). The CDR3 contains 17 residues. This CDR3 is CASSFLVSNTFTDTQYF. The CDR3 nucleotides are TGTGCCAGCAGCTTCTTGGTCAGCAACACCTTCACAGATACGCAGTATTTT.

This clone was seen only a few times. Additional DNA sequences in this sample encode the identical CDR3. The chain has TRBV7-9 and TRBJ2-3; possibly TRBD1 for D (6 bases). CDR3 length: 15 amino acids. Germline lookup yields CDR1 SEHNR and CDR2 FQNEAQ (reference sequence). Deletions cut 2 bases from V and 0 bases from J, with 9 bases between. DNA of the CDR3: TGTGCCAGCAGCTTACAGGGGTCCAGCACAGATACGCAGTATTTT. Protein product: CASSLQGSSTDTQYF.

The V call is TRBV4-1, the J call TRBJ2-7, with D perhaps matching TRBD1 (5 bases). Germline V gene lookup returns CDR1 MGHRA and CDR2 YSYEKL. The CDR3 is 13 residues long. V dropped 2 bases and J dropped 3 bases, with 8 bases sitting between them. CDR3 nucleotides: TGCGCCAGCAGCCAAAGCAGGGACTACGAGCAGTACTTC. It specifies CASSQSRDYEQYF.

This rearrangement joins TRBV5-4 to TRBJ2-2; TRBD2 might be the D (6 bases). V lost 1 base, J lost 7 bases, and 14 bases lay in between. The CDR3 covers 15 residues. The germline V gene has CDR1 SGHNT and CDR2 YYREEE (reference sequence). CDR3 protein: CASSLWAGKGGELFF. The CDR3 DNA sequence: TGTGCCAGCAGCTTGTGGGCGGGAAAGGGCGGGGAGCTGTTTTTT.

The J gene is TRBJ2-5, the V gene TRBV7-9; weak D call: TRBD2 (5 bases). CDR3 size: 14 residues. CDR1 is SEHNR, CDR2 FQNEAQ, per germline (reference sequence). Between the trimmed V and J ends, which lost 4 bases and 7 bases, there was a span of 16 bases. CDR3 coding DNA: TGTGCCAGCAGCTCCCCAGGCAGCGGTGTGACCCAGTACTTC. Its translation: CASSSPGSGVTQYF. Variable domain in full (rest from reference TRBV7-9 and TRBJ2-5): DTGVSQNPRHKITKRGQNVTFRCDPISEHNRLYWYRQTLGQGPEFLTYFQNEAQLEKSRLLSDRFSAERPKGSFSTLEIQRTEQGDSAMYLCASSSPGSGVTQYFGPGTRLLVL.

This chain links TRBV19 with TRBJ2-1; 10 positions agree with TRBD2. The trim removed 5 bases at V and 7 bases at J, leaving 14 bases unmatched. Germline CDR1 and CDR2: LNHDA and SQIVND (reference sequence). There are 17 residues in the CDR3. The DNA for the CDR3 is TGTGCCAGTAGTCCCCTCTCAACTAGCGGGGTCGTAAATGAGCAGTTCTTC. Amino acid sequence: CASSPLSTSGVVNEQFF.

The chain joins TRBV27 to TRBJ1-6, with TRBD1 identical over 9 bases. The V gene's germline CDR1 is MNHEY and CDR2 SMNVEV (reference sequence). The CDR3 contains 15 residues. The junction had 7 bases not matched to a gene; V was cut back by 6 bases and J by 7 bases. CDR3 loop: CASRLGQGHNSPLHF. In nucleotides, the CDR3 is TGTGCCAGCAGACTAGGACAGGGGCACAATTCACCCCTCCACTTT.

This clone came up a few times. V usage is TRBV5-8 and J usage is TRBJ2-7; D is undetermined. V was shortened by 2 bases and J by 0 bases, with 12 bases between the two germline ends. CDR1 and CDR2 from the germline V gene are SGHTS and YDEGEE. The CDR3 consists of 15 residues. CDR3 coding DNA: TGTGCCAGCAGCTTAGCCGGGCGGAGCTCCTACGAGCAGTACTTC. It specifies CASSLAGRSSYEQYF. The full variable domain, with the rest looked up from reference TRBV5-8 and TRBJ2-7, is EAGVTQSPTHLIKTRGQQATLRCSPISGHTSVYWYQQALGLGLQFLLWYDEGEERNRGNFPPRFSGRQFPNYSSELNVNALELEDSALYLCASSLAGRSSYEQYFGPGTRLTVT.

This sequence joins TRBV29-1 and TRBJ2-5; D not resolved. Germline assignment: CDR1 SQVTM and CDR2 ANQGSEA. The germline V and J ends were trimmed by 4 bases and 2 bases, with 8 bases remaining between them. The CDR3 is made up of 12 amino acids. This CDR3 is CSVVGLQETQYF. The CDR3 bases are TGCAGCGTTGTAGGGTTGCAAGAGACCCAGTACTTC.

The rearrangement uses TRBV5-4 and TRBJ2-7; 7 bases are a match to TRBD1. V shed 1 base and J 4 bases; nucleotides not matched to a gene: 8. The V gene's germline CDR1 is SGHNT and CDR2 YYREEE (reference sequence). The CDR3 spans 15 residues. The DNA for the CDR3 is TGTGCCAGCAGCTTGATGAGACAGGGTTTTTACGAGCAGTACTTC. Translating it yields CASSLMRQGFYEQYF.

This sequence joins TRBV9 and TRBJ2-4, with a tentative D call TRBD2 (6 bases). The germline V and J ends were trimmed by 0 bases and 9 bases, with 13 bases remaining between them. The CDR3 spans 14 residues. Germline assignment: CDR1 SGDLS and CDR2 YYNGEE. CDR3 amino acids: CASSVVGGAGIQYF. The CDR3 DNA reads TGTGCCAGCAGCGTAGTAGGAGGGGCTGGCATTCAGTACTTC.

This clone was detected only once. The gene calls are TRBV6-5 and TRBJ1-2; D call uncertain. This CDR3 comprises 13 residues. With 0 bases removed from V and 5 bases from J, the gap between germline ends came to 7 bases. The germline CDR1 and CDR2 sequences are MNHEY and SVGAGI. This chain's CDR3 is CASSYSRLYGYTF. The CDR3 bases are TGTGCCAGCAGTTACTCTCGGTTGTATGGCTACACCTTC.

The CDR3 nucleotides are TGCAGCGCCGCACAGGGGAGGGGCACTGAAGCTTTCTTT. This codes for CSAAQGRGTEAFF. The chain joins TRBV29-1 to TRBJ1-1; 7 bases fit TRBD1. The CDR3 runs 13 residues. CDR1 is SQVTM, CDR2 ANQGSEA, per germline. The trim removed 7 bases at V and 4 bases at J, leaving 9 bases unmatched.

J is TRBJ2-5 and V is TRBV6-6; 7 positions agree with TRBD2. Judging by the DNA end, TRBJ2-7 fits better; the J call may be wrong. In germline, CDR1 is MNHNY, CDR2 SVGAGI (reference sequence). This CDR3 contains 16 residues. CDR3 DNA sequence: TGTGCCAGCAGTTATTCCAGCGGGGCACTCTCCTACGAGCAGTACTTC. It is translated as CASSYSSGALSYEQYF.

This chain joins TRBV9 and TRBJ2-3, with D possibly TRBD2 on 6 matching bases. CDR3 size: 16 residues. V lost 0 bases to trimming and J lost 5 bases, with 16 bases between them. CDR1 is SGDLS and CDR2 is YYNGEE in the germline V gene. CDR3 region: CASSVVLSGAGDTQYF. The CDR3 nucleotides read TGTGCCAGCAGCGTAGTGCTTAGCGGAGCGGGAGATACGCAGTATTTT.